This T cell receptor beta chain was captured in a study of Graves' ophthalmopathy and Graves' hyperthyroidism. As for this clonotype: The antigen remains unidentified.

The V end was cut by 6 bases, the J end by 6 bases, with 20 bases between. The CDR3 sequence is 14 residues long. CDR1 is SQVTM, CDR2 ANQGSEA, per germline. General study points: Ophthalmopathy could be told apart from stable hyperthyroidism by a 13-signature model (87.88% sensitivity, approximately 81% specificity).

Amplification of the TCR beta CDR3 regions used RNA transcripts (as template). HTBI primers were used in a first-round RT-PCR, which preceded a second-round multiplex PCR. TCRdb passed the multiplex PCR reads through MiXCR, listing each CDR3 protein once. The sample has over a million distinct CDR3 sequences; less than 45% are singletons. The origin of this receptor is an adult man with Graves' hyperthyroidism. Sequenced: peripheral blood or thyroid tissue (not recorded which). The J gene is TRBJ1-2, the V gene TRBV29-1, with D maybe TRBD1 (5 bases). The CDR3 sequence: CSVRPGTSGNGYTF. CDR3 DNA: TGCAGCGTGAGGCCCGGGACTAGCGGGAATGGCTACACCTTC.